Following are 21 T cell receptor beta chains from one sample sequenced in a study of blood T cell repertoires in COVID-19. TCRdb's table, derived via immunoSEQ multiplex PCR, lists solely in-frame clones and lacks some. Found here are around 170,000 clones, about 87% of them singletons; the top ten hold around 24%. Source material: peripheral blood. Receptors were obtained from a man aged 55-75 years with acute or convalescent COVID-19.

The chain couples TRBV5-4 to TRBJ2-2, with 10 nucleotides matching TRBD1. The V gene end was trimmed by 1 base and the J gene end by 6 bases; junction bases not matched to a gene: 9. CDR1 and CDR2 from the germline V gene are SGHNT and YYREEE (reference sequence). This CDR3 is built from 17 residues. CDR3 protein: CASSLLGRQGASGELFF. Here the CDR3 DNA reads TGTGCCAGCAGCTTGTTAGGGAGACAGGGGGCTTCCGGGGAGCTGTTTTTT.

There are a few counts of this clone. The chain joins TRBV24-1 to TRBJ1-2; 7 nucleotides line up with TRBD1. The germline V gene has CDR1 KGHDR and CDR2 SFDVKD. This CDR3 comprises 14 residues. J gave up 8 bases and V 2 bases, and 7 bases lay outside the gene matches. CDR3 sequence (DNA): TGTGCCACCAGTGATTGGGGACAGTACTGGGGCTACACCTTC. Translating it yields CATSDWGQYWGYTF.

The chain carries TRBV10-3 and TRBJ1-2, with D tentatively TRBD1 (6 bases). CDR1 ENHRY and CDR2 SYGVKD come from the germline V gene. V lost 10 bases, J lost 0 bases, and 12 bases lay in between. CDR3 length equals 13 residues. CDR3 loop: CATRTDPNYGYTF. The CDR3 nucleotides are TGTGCCACCAGGACAGACCCTAACTATGGCTACACCTTC.

The chain has TRBV7-2 and TRBJ1-2, with TRBD1 as a possible D gene (6 bases). The CDR3 contains 15 residues. The germline V and J ends were trimmed by 1 base and 8 bases, with 17 bases remaining between them. CDR1 SGHTA and CDR2 FQGNSA come from the germline V gene. DNA of the CDR3: TGTGCCAGCAGCTTAGGGACAGCTCTCTCCCCGGGCTACACCTTC. Amino acid sequence: CASSLGTALSPGYTF.

The J gene is TRBJ1-5, the V gene TRBV5-5; D may be TRBD1 (6 bases). Germline V gives CDR1 SGHKS, CDR2 YYEKEE (reference sequence). The CDR3 spans 15 residues. V dropped 2 bases and J dropped 4 bases, with 13 bases sitting between them. In nucleotides, the CDR3 is TGTGCCAGCAGCTTAGATACAGGGATTAATCAGCCCCAGCATTTT. Translating it yields CASSLDTGINQPQHF.

The rearrangement uses TRBV18 and TRBJ2-2, with a possible D match to TRBD1 (5 bases). The CDR3 is 16 amino acids. Germline V gives CDR1 KGHSH, CDR2 LQKENI. V dropped 0 bases and J dropped 1 base, with 9 bases sitting between them. This CDR3 is CASSPPSRVNTGELFF. The CDR3, as DNA: TGTGCCAGCTCACCACCGTCCAGGGTGAACACCGGGGAGCTGTTTTTT. Full variable domain (remainder filled in from reference TRBV18 and TRBJ2-2): NAGVMQNPRHLVRRRGQEARLRCSPMKGHSHVYWYRQLPEEGLKFMVYLQKENIIDESGMPKERFSAEFPKEGPSILRIQQVVRGDSAAYFCASSPPSRVNTGELFFGEGSRLTVL.

The chain carries TRBV7-8 and TRBJ2-1; no clear D gene. V lost 5 bases and J lost 0, with 11 bases in between. Germline CDR1 and CDR2: SGHVS and FQNEAQ. This CDR3 region has 15 residues. The CDR3 is CASSLYRSSYNEQFF. The CDR3 coding sequence is TGTGCCAGCAGCCTCTATAGGAGCTCCTACAATGAGCAGTTCTTC. Full variable domain (remainder filled in from reference TRBV7-8 and TRBJ2-1): GAGVSQSPRYKVAKRGQDVALRCDPISGHVSLFWYQQALGQGPEFLTYFQNEAQLDKSGLPSDRFFAERPEGSVSTLKIQRTQQEDSAVYLCASSLYRSSYNEQFFGPGTRLTVL.

The chain joins TRBV29-1 to TRBJ1-1; D is unclear. CDR3 length: 12 amino acids. Germline V gene sequence: CDR1 SQVTM, CDR2 ANQGSEA. The V gene lost 4 bases and the J gene lost 0 bases, with 6 bases spanning the gap. For the CDR3, the DNA is TGCAGCGTTGGCAGATTGAACACTGAAGCTTTCTTT. Translating gives CSVGRLNTEAFF. Combining the CDR3 with reference TRBV29-1 and TRBJ1-1 gives the whole variable domain SAVISQKPSRDICQRGTSLTIQCQVDSQVTMMFWYRQQPGQSLTLIATANQGSEATYESGFVIDKFPISRPNLTFSTLTVSNMSPEDSSIYLCSVGRLNTEAFFGQGTRLTVV.

The chain has TRBV3-1 (or the pseudogene TRBV3-2) and TRBJ2-7, with D perhaps TRBD2 (5 bases). The CDR3 totals 13 residues. V dropped 3 bases and J dropped 3 bases, with 9 bases sitting between them. Germline CDR1 is LGHDT and CDR2 is YNNKEL (reference sequence). The CDR3 nucleotides are TGTGCCAGCAGCCAGAGAGGGTACTACGAGCAGTACGTC. Translating it yields CASSQRGYYEQYV.

This chain joins TRBV5-6 and TRBJ1-1, with D tentatively TRBD1 (5 bases). The CDR3 totals 12 residues. V was clipped by 3 bases and J by 8 bases, with 11 bases between them. Germline V gene lookup returns CDR1 SGHDT and CDR2 YYEEEE. The CDR3 loop is CASSWRGGEAFF. CDR3 nucleotides: TGTGCCAGCAGCTGGAGGGGAGGGGAAGCTTTCTTT. Full variable domain (remainder filled in from reference TRBV5-6 and TRBJ1-1): DAGVTQSPTHLIKTRGQQVTLRCSPKSGHDTVSWYQQALGQGPQFIFQYYEEEERQRGNFPDRFSGHQFPNYSSELNVNALLLGDSALYLCASSWRGGEAFFGQGTRLTVV.

The chain has TRBV11-3 and TRBJ2-5; TRBD2 agrees at 7 bases. The CDR3 has 17 amino acids. The J segment lost 5 bases and the V segment lost 6 bases, leaving 18 bases of the junction unmatched. The germline V gene encodes CDR1 SGHNT and CDR2 YENEEA. In nucleotides, the CDR3 is TGTGCCAGCAGACCGGGTAGCGGGTCCCCGGGATCGGAGACCCAGTACTTC. This translates into CASRPGSGSPGSETQYF.

This chain connects TRBV27 to TRBJ2-2; TRBD2 agrees at 10 bases. The CDR3 extends over 17 amino acids. The J segment lost 1 base and the V segment lost 3 bases, leaving 5 bases of the junction unmatched. CDR1 is MNHEY, CDR2 SMNVEV, per germline (reference sequence). CDR3 in amino acids: CASSLESGGVNTGELFF. CDR3 coding DNA: TGTGCCAGCAGTTTGGAGAGCGGGGGGGTGAACACCGGGGAGCTGTTTTTT.

This rearrangement joins TRBV4-2 to TRBJ1-2; D remains ambiguous. V lost 0 bases to trimming and J lost 5 bases, with 13 bases between them. CDR1 and CDR2 (germline): LGHNA, YNFKEQ. This CDR3 has 15 amino acids. This CDR3 is CASSQDASTGYGYTF. The CDR3 DNA reads as TGTGCCAGCAGCCAAGACGCCTCCACGGGGTATGGCTACACCTTC.

The chain joins TRBV27 to TRBJ1-4; 7 nucleotides agree with TRBD1. The ends lost 6 bases at V and 0 bases at J; junction bases unmatched: 7. Germline V lookup: CDR1 MNHEY, CDR2 SMNVEV (reference sequence). CDR3 size: 16 residues. In nucleotides, the CDR3 is TGTGCCAGCAGCCGGGGACAGCCATCAACTAATGAAAAACTGTTTTTT. Its translation: CASSRGQPSTNEKLFF.

The genes are TRBV5-8 and TRBJ1-5; the D gene is possibly TRBD1 (5 bases). V was trimmed by 0 bases and J by 5 bases, leaving 12 bases between them. CDR3 length: 15 residues. The germline CDR1 and CDR2 sequences are SGHTS and YDEGEE. DNA for the CDR3: TGTGCCAGCAGCTTGGACGGAGGGGTCTATCAGCCCCAGCATTTT. Its protein product is CASSLDGGVYQPQHF.

This clone was recorded once. The J gene is TRBJ1-4, the V gene TRBV27; D is unresolved. V lost 2 bases, J lost 0 bases, and 4 bases lay in between. CDR3 length: 14 amino acids. The germline V gene encodes CDR1 MNHEY and CDR2 SMNVEV (reference sequence). The CDR3 sequence is CASSLSSTNEKLFF. The DNA of the CDR3 is TGTGCCAGCAGTTTAAGCTCAACTAATGAAAAACTGTTTTTT.

The CDR3 bases are TGTGCCAGCAGTTATAGGGGGGGCGTGATTGAAGCTTTCTTT. Protein product: CASSYRGGVIEAFF. The chain carries TRBV6-5 and TRBJ1-1; a weak D match, TRBD1 (6 bases). This CDR3 has 14 amino acids. From germline, CDR1 is MNHEY and CDR2 SVGAGI. The V gene lost 3 bases and the J gene lost 7 bases, with 15 bases spanning the gap.

The chain carries TRBV5-6 and TRBJ1-1; perhaps TRBD1 as D (5 bases). Trimming left V 3 bases short and J 4 bases short, with 16 bases between. This CDR3 is 15 amino acids long. CDR1 and CDR2 (germline): SGHDT, YYEEEE. The CDR3 DNA is TGTGCCAGCAGCTCCCCCCAAAGGGGTGCCACTGAAGCTTTCTTT. Translation gives CASSSPQRGATEAFF.

The chain is built from TRBV5-5 and TRBJ1-4; tentative D call: TRBD1 (5 bases). V was pared by 1 base and J by 0 bases, with 19 bases between. The CDR3 covers 19 residues. Per germline, CDR1 SGHKS and CDR2 YYEKEE (reference sequence). Here the CDR3 reads CASSLRLVGQGATNEKLFF. The CDR3 DNA reads as TGTGCCAGCAGCTTGCGGCTTGTGGGGCAGGGCGCAACTAATGAAAAACTGTTTTTT.

This chain uses TRBV11-3 with TRBJ2-1, with 7 bases identical to TRBD1. Per germline, CDR1 SGHNT and CDR2 YENEEA. With V trimmed by 2 bases and J by 4 bases, 11 bases remained unmatched. The CDR3 totals 17 residues. The CDR3 loop reads CASSLSKGDRDYNEQFF. The CDR3 DNA sequence: TGTGCCAGCAGCTTATCTAAAGGGGACAGAGATTACAATGAGCAGTTCTTC.

CDR3 protein: CASSRTGSYQETQYF. The CDR3 DNA sequence: TGTGCCAGCAGTCGTACAGGGTCGTACCAAGAGACCCAGTACTTC. This chain links TRBV6-5 with TRBJ2-5, with TRBD1 as a possible D gene (6 bases). The CDR3 runs to 15 residues. Germline CDR1 MNHEY, CDR2 SVGAGI. Trimming cost V 5 bases and J 0 bases, with 13 bases left between them.